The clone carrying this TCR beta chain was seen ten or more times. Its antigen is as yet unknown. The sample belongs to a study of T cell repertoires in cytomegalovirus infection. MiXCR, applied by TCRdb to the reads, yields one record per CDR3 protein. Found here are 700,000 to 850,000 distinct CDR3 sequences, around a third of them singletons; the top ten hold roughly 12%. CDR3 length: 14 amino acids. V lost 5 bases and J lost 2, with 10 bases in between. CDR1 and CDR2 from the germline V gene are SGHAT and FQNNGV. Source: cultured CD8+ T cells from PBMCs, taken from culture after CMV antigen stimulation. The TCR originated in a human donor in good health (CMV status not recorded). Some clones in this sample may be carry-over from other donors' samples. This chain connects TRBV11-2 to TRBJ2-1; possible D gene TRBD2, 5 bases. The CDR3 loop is CASSHGGTYNEQFF. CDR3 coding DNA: TGTGCCAGCAGCCACGGAGGAACCTACAATGAGCAGTTCTTC. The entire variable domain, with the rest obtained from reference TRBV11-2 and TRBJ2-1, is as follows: EAGVAQSPRYKIIEKRQSVAFWCNPISGHATLYWYQQILGQGPKLLIQFQNNGVVDDSQLPKDRFSAERLKGVDSTLKIQPAKLEDSAVYLCASSHGGTYNEQFFGPGTRLTVL.